The T cell receptor (beta chain) described here comes from a study of T cells in Graves' hyperthyroidism and ophthalmopathy. Study-wide results and caveats: A model of 13 V-J pairs discriminated ophthalmopathy from stable hyperthyroidism.

This clonotype was picked up many times. As yet, its antigen is unknown. Uncontrolled infection, other autoimmune disease, pregnancy or lactation led to exclusion. Before ophthalmopathy appeared, progressors gave blood at initial hyperthyroidism diagnosis. The trim removed 5 bases at V and 6 bases at J, leaving 3 bases unmatched. Looked up from germline, CDR1 is SGHNT and CDR2 is YENEEA. The CDR3 has 14 amino acids. RNA transcripts yielded amplified TCR beta CDR3 regions. The HTBI set primed first-round TCR CDR3 RT-PCR. TCRdb called the multiplex PCR reads again in MiXCR, with one record for every CDR3 protein. The table records more than 550,000 distinct CDR3 sequences, approximately 19% of them present only once.

The V call is TRBV11-3, the J call TRBJ2-1, with 11 nucleotides matching TRBD2. This receptor was taken from a woman aged 50 to 60 with Graves' hyperthyroidism that later progressed to Graves' ophthalmopathy. The sequenced material came from blood. The CDR3 reads CASSLGLAGNEQFF. CDR3 in DNA: TGTGCCAGCAGCCTCGGACTAGCGGGCAATGAGCAGTTCTTC.